A selection of T cell receptor beta chains follows, all from one sample in a study of blood T cell repertoires in COVID-19. Assay: immunoSEQ multiplex PCR; the TCRdb copy retains only in-frame clones and omits some. This table has approximately 350,000 clones, more than 80% appearing once. Sequenced: PBMCs or T cells enriched from blood (not recorded which). These TCRs come from a man aged 18 to 29 who had recovered from COVID-19. Each CDR3 is given with its conserved first and last residue. The D gene is left open where the match is weak. The listing skips clone size in some rows; elsewhere it reads once, few, many or a size class.

CDR3 DNA,CDR3 protein,V gene,clone size,J gene,D gene
TGTGCCAGCCGGTACGAGCAGTACTTC,CASRYEQYF,TRBV7-9,-,TRBJ2-7,-
TGTGCCAGCCGGACGGGAGCGGGGTACAATGAGCAGTTCTTC,CASRTGAGYNEQFF,TRBV3-1/TRBV3-2,-,TRBJ2-1,TRBD2
TGTGCCAGCAGCTTACCCCACGGGGAGCTGTTTTTT,CASSLPHGELFF,TRBV7-9,-,TRBJ2-2,-
TGTGCCAGCAGCTTTAGCCGTGGGTTAGCACTGAACACTGAAGCTTTCTTT,CASSFSRGLALNTEAFF,TRBV7-2,-,TRBJ1-1,-
TGCAGCGTTCGCCCTCAGGGGGAAGAGCAGTTCTTC,CSVRPQGEEQFF,TRBV29-1,-,TRBJ2-1,TRBD1
TGTGCCAGCAGCCTCCGAGCCCAAAACACTGAAGCTTTCTTT,CASSLRAQNTEAFF,TRBV3-1/TRBV3-2,-,TRBJ1-1,-
TGTGCCAGCAGCGGACAATCTGGAAACACCATATATTTT,CASSGQSGNTIYF,TRBV6-5,once,TRBJ1-3,-
TGCGCCAGCAGCCAAGGGACATCCGCGTCTGGCTACACCTTC,CASSQGTSASGYTF,TRBV4-3,-,TRBJ1-2,-
TGTGCCAGCAGCGTAGGAGTGGATACGCAGTATTTT,CASSVGVDTQYF,TRBV9,once,TRBJ2-3,-
TGTGCCATCAGTGACAGGGTCGGAAACACTGAAGCTTTCTTT,CAISDRVGNTEAFF,TRBV10-3,-,TRBJ1-1,-
TGTGCCAGCAGCTTTGACTACTCCTACAATGAGCAGTTCTTC,CASSFDYSYNEQFF,TRBV27,-,TRBJ2-1,-
TGTGCCAGCAGCTTAGTGACAGGCTGGACTGAAGCTTTCTTT,CASSLVTGWTEAFF,TRBV7-9,-,TRBJ1-1,-
TGTGCCAGTAGTATCCCCCGGACAGGGTTAAATGAGCAGTTCTTC,CASSIPRTGLNEQFF,TRBV19,once,TRBJ2-1,TRBD1
TGCGCCAGCAGCCCCAGTGGTGACTACGAGCAGTACTTC,CASSPSGDYEQYF,TRBV5-1,-,TRBJ2-7,-
TGTGCCAGCAGTGAAGCGGGGGGAGTTAACTATGGCTACACCTTC,CASSEAGGVNYGYTF,TRBV6-1,-,TRBJ1-2,-
TGCGCCAGCAGCCAAGATGCCTCGCGGGGACCCCTCGAGCAGTACTTC,CASSQDASRGPLEQYF,TRBV4-1,-,TRBJ2-7,-
TGTGCCAGCAGCAAAGGGGTGTACCAAGAGACCCAGTACTTC,CASSKGVYQETQYF,TRBV28,-,TRBJ2-5,-
TGTGCCAGCAGCTTGGGGGGACACCAGAACACTGAAGCTTTCTTT,CASSLGGHQNTEAFF,TRBV5-4,-,TRBJ1-1,-
TGTGCCAGCAGCGGAGGACTAGCGGGGGCCCCGCCGGCGCAGTATTTT,CASSGGLAGAPPAQYF,TRBV9,-,TRBJ2-3,TRBD2